The present TCR beta chain was sequenced within a study of blood T cell repertoires in COVID-19. Across the study: Acute and convalescent COVID-19 samples came from the United States, Italy and Spain. PBMCs, B-cell-depleted T cells, or T cells provided the cDNA or gDNA that made up the material.

On this clone itself: At one end the junction does not follow the germline gene, possibly because of a read error.

The method was immunoSEQ multiplex PCR; TCRdb's version includes in-frame clones alone and lacks a portion of them. The data hold about 250,000 clones, with almost 85% observed a single time. Germline V CDR1 and CDR2: KGHSH, LQKENI. There are 14 residues in the CDR3. The J gene is TRBJ2-6, the V gene TRBV18; tentatively, D is TRBD1 (6 bases). Material for sequencing was peripheral blood. The receptor's source is a man aged 50 or older with active or convalescent COVID-19. The CDR3 bases are TGTGCCAGCTCAAGGGGGTCTGAGGCCAACGTCCTGACTTTC. Amino acid sequence: CASSRGSEANVLTF.